Following are 27 T cell receptor beta chains from one sample sequenced in a study of Ad26.COV2.S vaccination and SARS-CoV-2 variants. The treatment: some 20 received Ad26.COV2.S at low or high dose, single or two shots; several received placebo; per-sample allocation not given. Sampling occurred on day 63 after the first vaccine or placebo injection. Measured with immunoSEQ multiplex PCR; TCRdb has only the in-frame clones, and not every one. Found here are hundreds of thousands of clones, over 75% of them singletons; the top ten hold roughly 3.1%. Here the sequenced sample was peripheral blood, taken in a trial of Ad26.COV2.S vaccine versus placebo. The receptors shown here come from a person between 18 and 60 years old who received the Ad26.COV2.S COVID-19 vaccine or a placebo.

The chain is built from TRBV6-4 and TRBJ2-6, with D unresolved. With 3 bases removed from V and 1 base from J, the gap between germline ends came to 4 bases. The CDR3 is 14 residues long. The germline CDR1 and CDR2 sequences are MRHNA and SNTAGT. CDR3 DNA: TGTGCCAGCAGTGAAGTATCTGGGGCCAACGTCCTGACTTTC. Translated: CASSEVSGANVLTF.

This clone was recorded at least ten times. This chain uses TRBV6-6 with TRBJ1-2; a possible D gene is TRBD1 (6 bases). Germline values: CDR1 MNHNY, CDR2 SVGAGI (reference sequence). The CDR3 totals 16 residues. V was shortened by 5 bases and J by 2 bases, with 18 bases between the two germline ends. As DNA, the CDR3 is TGTGCCAGCAGTCCCCCTCCGGGACACCAGAACTATGGCTACACCTTC. As protein: CASSPPPGHQNYGYTF.

The genes are TRBV5-6 and TRBJ2-7; possibly TRBD1 for D (6 bases). CDR3 length equals 13 residues. The V end lost 2 bases, the J end lost 2 bases, and 8 bases lay between the germline ends. In germline, CDR1 is SGHDT, CDR2 YYEEEE. CDR3 amino acids: CASSFPGAYEQYF. Here the CDR3 DNA reads TGTGCCAGCAGCTTTCCAGGGGCCTACGAGCAGTACTTC.

The J gene is TRBJ2-7, the V gene TRBV2, with D unclear. With 9 bases removed from V and 4 bases from J, the gap between germline ends came to 13 bases. The CDR3 is 12 residues long. The germline V gene encodes CDR1 SNHLY and CDR2 FYNNEI. For the CDR3, the DNA is TGTGCCAGTACTGAGACACCATACGAGCAGTACTTC. The encoded protein is CASTETPYEQYF.

With regard to this clone: Other DNA sequences in this sample translate to the same CDR3. The rearrangement uses TRBV7-9 and TRBJ2-3; D remains unclear. This CDR3 has 12 amino acids. V was trimmed by 2 bases and J by 3 bases, leaving 3 bases between them. Germline values: CDR1 SEHNR, CDR2 FQNEAQ (reference sequence). This chain's CDR3 is CASSLSTDTQYF. The CDR3 DNA reads as TGTGCCAGCAGCTTATCTACAGATACGCAGTATTTT.

V usage is TRBV7-2 and J usage is TRBJ1-1; unclear D gene. The germline V gene encodes CDR1 SGHTA and CDR2 FQGNSA. Trimming took 3 bases from V and 3 from J, leaving 17 bases between them. The CDR3 runs to 16 residues. In DNA, the CDR3 is TGTGCCAGCAGCTTTGGGTTGCAGACGTTGGACACTGAAGCTTTCTTT. It translates to CASSFGLQTLDTEAFF.

The chain employs TRBV9 and TRBJ2-2; D gene uncertain. In germline, CDR1 is SGDLS, CDR2 YYNGEE. The CDR3 sequence is 14 residues long. V was trimmed by 0 bases and J by 1 base, leaving 4 bases between them. The CDR3 sequence is CASSVDGNTGELFF. The DNA of the CDR3 is TGTGCCAGCAGCGTAGACGGGAACACCGGGGAGCTGTTTTTT.

This clone came up once. The chain joins TRBV30 to TRBJ1-2, with D possibly being TRBD1 (5 bases). Germline V gene data show CDR1 as GTSNPN and CDR2 as SVGIG (reference sequence). The V end was cut by 3 bases, the J end by 4 bases, with 12 bases between. The CDR3 totals 13 residues. CDR3: CAWRKGFGYGYTF. The CDR3 region has the DNA TGTGCCTGGAGAAAGGGGTTTGGCTATGGCTACACCTTC.

This clone was picked up a small number of times. The gene calls are TRBV5-1 and TRBJ2-7; D unclear. The CDR3 runs to 16 residues. V was pared by 0 bases and J by 0 bases, with 13 bases between. Germline V gene lookup returns CDR1 SGHRS and CDR2 YFSETQ. CDR3 amino acids: CASSLVARPSSYEQYF. The CDR3 coding sequence is TGCGCCAGCAGCTTGGTGGCCAGGCCGAGCTCCTACGAGCAGTACTTC.

This clone was observed a single time. The rearrangement uses TRBV7-6 and TRBJ2-1; D unresolved. Germline CDR1 is SGHVS and CDR2 is FNYEAQ. Trimming cost V 5 bases and J 5 bases, with 10 bases left between them. The CDR3 spans 13 residues. The CDR3 sequence: CASSPGSHNEQFF. CDR3 DNA sequence: TGTGCCAGCAGCCCCGGGTCCCACAATGAGCAGTTCTTC.

This clone was seen just once. The rearrangement links TRBV18 to TRBJ2-7; D might be TRBD2 (5 bases). Per germline, CDR1 KGHSH and CDR2 LQKENI. The CDR3 has 14 residues. Trimming took off 3 bases at V and 6 bases at J, with 15 bases between the two ends. CDR3 region: CASSPFGVLGEQYF. CDR3 DNA sequence: TGTGCCAGCTCACCTTTCGGGGTCCTCGGCGAGCAGTACTTC.

The chain combines TRBV6-5 with TRBJ2-5; D unclear. The CDR3 contains 15 residues. Germline values: CDR1 MNHEY, CDR2 SVGAGI. V was pared by 6 bases and J by 2 bases, with 16 bases between. The CDR3 DNA is TGTGCCAGCAGCTACGGACCCACATCACAAGAGACCCAGTACTTC. Its translation is CASSYGPTSQETQYF.

CDR3 bases: TGTGCCACCAGCAGAGATAGGGAGGGGTTTTTGGAGACCCAGTACTTC. Translation gives CATSRDREGFLETQYF. The V and J genes are TRBV15 and TRBJ2-5, with TRBD2 matching over 7 bases. The germline V gene encodes CDR1 LNHNV and CDR2 YYDKDF (reference sequence). The V segment lost 0 bases and the J segment 5 bases; nucleotides outside the gene matches: 9. The CDR3 contains 16 residues.

The rearrangement joins TRBV4-1 to TRBJ1-1; D is perhaps TRBD1 (5 bases). V was trimmed by 1 base and J by 5 bases, leaving 11 bases between them. The CDR3 has 14 amino acids. Germline loops: CDR1 MGHRA, CDR2 YSYEKL. This CDR3 reads CASSQVGDLTEAFF. The CDR3 nucleotides are TGCGCCAGCAGCCAAGTGGGGGACTTAACTGAAGCTTTCTTT.

This chain links TRBV14 with TRBJ1-2; D unresolved. V gave up 0 bases and J gave up 0 bases, with 8 bases separating them. Germline V gives CDR1 SGHDN, CDR2 FVKESK. The CDR3 consists of 15 residues. CDR3 coding DNA: TGTGCCAGCAGCCAAGACCTGGGAGCTAACTATGGCTACACCTTC. This gives the protein CASSQDLGANYGYTF.

The V call is TRBV5-5, the J call TRBJ2-3; unclear D gene. The CDR3 is made up of 12 amino acids. The germline V and J ends were trimmed by 7 bases and 0 bases, with 6 bases remaining between them. CDR1 is SGHKS and CDR2 is YYEKEE in the germline V gene (reference sequence). The DNA of the CDR3 is TGTGCCAGCGAGGCTAGCACAGATACGCAGTATTTT. It specifies CASEASTDTQYF. The full variable domain, its missing parts supplied by reference TRBV5-5 and TRBJ2-3, is DAGVTQSPTHLIKTRGQQVTLRCSPISGHKSVSWYQQVLGQGPQFIFQYYEKEERGRGNFPDRFSARQFPNYSSELNVNALLLGDSALYLCASEASTDTQYFGPGTRLTVL.

V usage is TRBV6-5 and J usage is TRBJ2-7; 11 nucleotides agree with TRBD1. Germline CDR1 is MNHEY and CDR2 is SVGAGI. The CDR3 is 13 residues long. The V gene end was trimmed by 6 bases and the J gene end by 5 bases; junction bases not matched to a gene: 3. CDR3 in amino acids: CASRGTGGNEQYF. The CDR3 nucleotides are TGTGCCAGCAGGGGGACAGGGGGTAACGAGCAGTACTTC.

Turning to this clone: A read error may produce the germline difference seen at one junction end. The chain couples TRBV20-1 to TRBJ2-7; possibly TRBD1 or TRBD2 for D (5 bases each). The CDR3 extends over 11 amino acids. Germline lookup yields CDR1 DFQATT and CDR2 SNEGSKA (reference sequence). As DNA, the CDR3 is TGCAGTGCTCCCCAACCGGGACCCCCGAACTTC. Residues: CSAPQPGPPNF.

This sequence joins TRBV27 and TRBJ2-1; possibly TRBD2 for D (6 bases). The CDR3 runs to 13 residues. With 4 bases removed from V and 5 bases from J, the gap between germline ends came to 9 bases. Per the germline V gene, CDR1 is MNHEY and CDR2 is SMNVEV (reference sequence). CDR3 in DNA: TGTGCCAGCAGTTCTCGGGGGAACAATGAGCAGTTCTTC. Translated: CASSSRGNNEQFF.

The genes are TRBV19 and TRBJ1-6; 7 bases line up with TRBD1. V lost 3 bases and J lost 7; bases outside the gene matches: 6. The germline V gene encodes CDR1 LNHDA and CDR2 SQIVND (reference sequence). The CDR3 consists of 15 residues. The CDR3 sequence is CASSMLGGGNSPLHF. CDR3 DNA sequence: TGTGCCAGTAGTATGTTGGGAGGGGGCAATTCACCCCTCCACTTT.

This clone has only one observation. In DNA, the CDR3 is TGTGCCAGCAGCACCCAGGGACAGGGGGCGATGGGAGCTTTCTTT. Protein product: CASSTQGQGAMGAFF. The chain carries TRBV6-5 and TRBJ1-1, with 12 bases aligning to TRBD1. Germline V gene sequence: CDR1 MNHEY, CDR2 SVGAGI. The V segment lost 6 bases and the J segment 10 bases; nucleotides outside the gene matches: 12. The CDR3 loop spans 15 amino acids.

This sequence joins TRBV4-3 and TRBJ1-2; D gene unclear. The CDR3 covers 13 residues. The germline V gene encodes CDR1 LGHNA and CDR2 YSLEER. The V end lost 5 bases, the J end lost 0 bases, and 7 bases lay between the germline ends. CDR3 amino acids: CASSSGANYGYTF. In nucleotides, the CDR3 is TGCGCCAGCAGCTCCGGGGCTAACTATGGCTACACCTTC.

The J gene is TRBJ1-1, the V gene TRBV5-5, with D maybe TRBD1 (5 bases). V shed 0 bases and J shed 1 base, with 10 bases lying between them. Germline-derived CDR1 and CDR2 are SGHKS and YYEKEE (reference sequence). CDR3 length equals 15 residues. The CDR3 coding sequence is TGTGCCAGCAGCTTGGCCGAGGGACCGAACACTGAAGCTTTCTTT. Its protein is CASSLAEGPNTEAFF.

The chain links TRBV13 to TRBJ2-7, with TRBD1 as a possible D gene (6 bases). This CDR3 is 14 amino acids long. The ends were cut back, 0 bases at V and 4 bases at J, with 10 bases in the middle. Germline assignment: CDR1 PRHDT and CDR2 FYEKMQ (reference sequence). CDR3: CASSLGGAGYEQYF. The DNA for the CDR3 is TGTGCCAGCAGCTTAGGGGGGGCCGGGTACGAGCAGTACTTC.

This clone was counted a few times. The gene calls are TRBV5-1 and TRBJ2-7; 7 bases are shared with TRBD2. Germline CDR1 reads SGHRS; CDR2 reads YFSETQ. This CDR3 region has 13 residues. Losses at the gene ends were 6 bases for V and 1 base for J; bases not matched to a gene: 4. CDR3 sequence: CASNSGGSYEQYF. The CDR3 DNA follows: TGCGCCAGCAACTCGGGGGGATCCTACGAGCAGTACTTC.

The V gene is TRBV27, the J gene TRBJ2-3, with D possibly TRBD1 on 6 matching bases. CDR3 length equals 15 residues. Per germline, CDR1 MNHEY and CDR2 SMNVEV (reference sequence). V lost 2 bases, J lost 1 base, and 10 bases lay in between. The CDR3 spells CASSLVPGGTDTQYF. The DNA of the CDR3 is TGTGCCAGCAGTTTAGTCCCAGGGGGCACAGATACGCAGTATTTT.

The CDR3 sequence: CASSLSPGQSYEQYF. CDR3 nucleotide sequence: TGTGCCAGCAGCTTGTCTCCGGGACAGTCCTACGAGCAGTACTTC. J is TRBJ2-7 and V is TRBV11-3, with 7 bases identical to TRBD1. The junction had 6 bases not matched to a gene; V was cut back by 3 bases and J by 1 base. The CDR3 totals 15 residues. CDR1 is SGHNT and CDR2 is YENEEA in the germline V gene.